What follows are 14 T cell receptor beta chains derived from one specimen sequenced in a study of cytomegalovirus exposure and HLA in healthy donors. PCR amplification relied on 60 Vbeta primers (plus 13 Jbeta primers). Data came from immunoSEQ multiplex PCR; TCRdb stores just in-frame clones and leaves some out. The sample lists some 140,000 clones, over 60% occurring once. Specimen: PBMCs. The source is a male donor in good health and CMV-seropositive.

CDR3 protein: CAITPRQNQETQYF. The CDR3 DNA follows: TGTGCCATCACACCCCGCCAGAACCAAGAGACCCAGTACTTC. The chain has TRBV2 and TRBJ2-5, with no clear D. Germline-derived CDR1 and CDR2 are SNHLY and FYNNEI. The CDR3 is made up of 14 amino acids. V lost 10 bases and J 0 bases, leaving 15 bases between the germline ends.

V gene TRBV19 combines with J gene TRBJ1-5, with D hard to call. The V end lost 0 bases, the J end lost 6 bases, and 6 bases lay between the germline ends. The CDR3 contains 13 residues. CDR1 and CDR2 (germline): LNHDA, SQIVND (reference sequence). CDR3 residues: CASSIDLGQPQHF. CDR3 bases: TGTGCCAGTAGTATAGATCTAGGTCAGCCCCAGCATTTT.

The chain is built from TRBV13 and TRBJ2-3, with TRBD2 matching 14 bases. Losses at the gene ends were 4 bases for V and 2 bases for J; bases not matched to a gene: 11. The V gene's germline CDR1 is PRHDT and CDR2 FYEKMQ (reference sequence). The CDR3 consists of 19 residues. CDR3 sequence: CASSSLGGLAGESTDTQYF. For the CDR3, the DNA is TGTGCCAGCAGCTCCTTGGGGGGACTAGCGGGGGAATCCACAGATACGCAGTATTTT.

This chain links TRBV9 with TRBJ2-2; 7 bases are shared with TRBD1. The V gene end was trimmed by 0 bases and the J gene end by 7 bases; junction bases not matched to a gene: 9. This CDR3 region has 16 residues. Per the germline V gene, CDR1 is SGDLS and CDR2 is YYNGEE. CDR3 nucleotides: TGTGCCAGCAGCGTAGAGGGGACAGTTTACCACGGGGAGCTGTTTTTT. It specifies CASSVEGTVYHGELFF.

The rearrangement uses TRBV5-1 and TRBJ2-7; D unresolved. V was pared by 4 bases and J by 2 bases, with 13 bases between. Germline CDR1 reads SGHRS; CDR2 reads YFSETQ. The CDR3 loop spans 14 amino acids. This CDR3 reads CASSTRLEPYEQYF. The DNA of the CDR3 is TGCGCCAGCAGCACCAGACTGGAGCCCTACGAGCAGTACTTC.

The chain links TRBV19 to TRBJ2-5; TRBD2 aligns across 9 bases. Per germline, CDR1 LNHDA and CDR2 SQIVND (reference sequence). There are 16 residues in the CDR3. V lost 2 bases to trimming and J lost 1 base; unmatched junction nucleotides: 5. The CDR3 DNA is TGTGCCAGTAGTATATACGGGCGGGGGGGCCAAGAGACCCAGTACTTC. As protein: CASSIYGRGGQETQYF.

J is TRBJ2-7 and V is TRBV9, with unresolved D. The CDR3 length is 14 residues. The germline V gene encodes CDR1 SGDLS and CDR2 YYNGEE. Trimming pared 3 bases from V and 0 bases from J, leaving 10 bases between. CDR3 in DNA: TGTGCCAGCAGCGCGACACGCCTCTCCTACGAGCAGTACTTC. Amino acid sequence: CASSATRLSYEQYF. The full variable domain, in which reference TRBV9 and TRBJ2-7 provide the parts outside the CDR3, is DSGVTQTPKHLITATGQRVTLRCSPRSGDLSVYWYQQSLDQGLQFLIQYYNGEERAKGNILERFSAQQFPDLHSELNLSSLELGDSALYFCASSATRLSYEQYFGPGTRLTVT.

This chain joins TRBV5-7 and TRBJ1-2, with D perhaps TRBD1 (6 bases). TRBV5-7 is noted as an ORF with a role that remains uncertain. The CDR3 loop spans 15 amino acids. V lost 4 bases and J 0 bases, leaving 13 bases between the germline ends. The CDR3 region is CASSAGQHPNYGYTF. The CDR3 bases are TGTGCCAGCAGCGCTGGACAGCACCCTAACTATGGCTACACCTTC.

The J gene is TRBJ2-7, the V gene TRBV21-1; the D call TRBD1 from the table was never checked on the DNA. TRBV21-1 is given as a pseudogene. The CDR3 has 16 residues. This CDR3 reads CASSEGCDREPYEQYF. CDR3 DNA sequence: TGTGCCAGCAGCGAGGGCTGCGACAGGGAACCCTACGAGCAGTACTTC.

V usage is TRBV11-2 and J usage is TRBJ2-5; perhaps TRBD2 as D (5 bases). The J call may be mistaken, given a closer DNA end match to TRBJ2-7. Germline V gives CDR1 SGHAT, CDR2 FQNNGV. The CDR3 extends over 13 amino acids. The CDR3 DNA reads as TGTGCCAGCAGCCCAGGACTTACCTACGAGCAGTACTTC. This translates into CASSPGLTYEQYF.

This chain links TRBV7-9 with TRBJ1-1, with D unclear. The CDR3 is made up of 16 amino acids. Germline loops: CDR1 SEHNR, CDR2 FQNEAQ (reference sequence). The V end was cut by 0 bases, the J end by 6 bases, with 17 bases between. The DNA of the CDR3 is TGTGCCAGCAGCTTAGCTGTAGGCGCCTTCCAGGCTGAAGCTTTCTTT. Protein sequence: CASSLAVGAFQAEAFF.

The genes are TRBV4-1 and TRBJ2-1; weak D call: TRBD2 (5 bases). V was trimmed by 4 bases and J by 0 bases, leaving 10 bases between them. The germline V gene has CDR1 MGHRA and CDR2 YSYEKL. The CDR3 consists of 15 residues. CDR3 sequence: CASSPTGSSYNEQFF. The CDR3 DNA reads TGCGCCAGCAGCCCTACGGGGAGCTCCTACAATGAGCAGTTCTTC.

The chain couples TRBV15 to TRBJ2-7, with D possibly TRBD1 on 6 matching bases. The CDR3 loop spans 17 amino acids. The germline V and J ends were trimmed by 2 bases and 4 bases, with 21 bases remaining between them. The germline gives CDR1 LNHNV, CDR2 YYDKDF (reference sequence). The CDR3 is CATSRRLGQARGYEQYF. The CDR3 region has the DNA TGTGCCACCAGCAGACGTCTAGGGCAGGCGAGGGGGTACGAGCAGTACTTC. The whole variable domain, remainder taken from reference TRBV15 and TRBJ2-7, is DAMVIQNPRYQVTQFGKPVTLSCSQTLNHNVMYWYQQKSSQAPKLLFHYYDKDFNNEADTPDNFQSRRPNTSFCFLDIRSPGLGDTAMYLCATSRRLGQARGYEQYFGPGTRLTVT.

V is TRBV19 and J is TRBJ2-7; 7 bases are a match to TRBD1. The V gene's germline CDR1 is LNHDA and CDR2 SQIVND (reference sequence). Losses at the gene ends were 4 bases for V and 0 bases for J; bases not matched to a gene: 6. This CDR3 contains 15 residues. CDR3 loop: CASSRTGASSYEQYF. In DNA form, the CDR3 reads TGTGCCAGTAGTAGAACAGGGGCGAGCTCCTACGAGCAGTACTTC.